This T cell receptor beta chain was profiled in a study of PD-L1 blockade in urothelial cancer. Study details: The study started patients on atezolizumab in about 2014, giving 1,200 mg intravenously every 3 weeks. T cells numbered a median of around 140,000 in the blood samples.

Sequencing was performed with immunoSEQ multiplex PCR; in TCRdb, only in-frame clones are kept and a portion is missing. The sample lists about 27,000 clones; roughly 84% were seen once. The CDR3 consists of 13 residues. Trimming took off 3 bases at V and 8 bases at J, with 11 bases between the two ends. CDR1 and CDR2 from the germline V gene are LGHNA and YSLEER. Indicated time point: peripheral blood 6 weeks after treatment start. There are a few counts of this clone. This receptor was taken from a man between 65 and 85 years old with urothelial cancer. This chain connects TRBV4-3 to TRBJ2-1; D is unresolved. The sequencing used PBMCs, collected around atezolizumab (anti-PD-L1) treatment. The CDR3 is CASSHSRIDEQFF. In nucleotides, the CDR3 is TGCGCCAGCAGCCATTCCCGTATCGATGAGCAGTTCTTC.